The T cell receptor (beta chain) described here comes from a study of blood T cell repertoires in COVID-19 (dated by TCRdb to about 2020). With respect to the entire study: The collaborator samples originated in the United States, Italy and Spain and spanned the acute and convalescent phases of COVID-19. The prospective study material was composed of cDNA or gDNA derived from T cells, B-cell-depleted T cells, or PBMCs. Deeply sampled blood TCRbeta repertoires from subjects exposed to, actively infected with, or recovered from COVID-19 were included in the dataset. The samples were drawn from the first 160 participants of the ongoing ImmuneRACE study and from 1,254 subjects provided by 6 global collaborators. The sample metadata nearly always contained a de-identified subject ID, COVID-19 status, age in years and sex. A freely available public database, intended as a resource for researchers studying the immune response to SARS-CoV-2, is where the repertoires were released. Where available, HLA class I and class II types were taken from metadata supplied by the sample provider and were not determined by assay-based typing.

On this clone: The target of this receptor is not known. One base away there is no much larger clone; base qualities are not given.

TCRbeta CDR3 regions were amplified from genomic DNA using the immunoSEQ Assay, a bias-controlled multiplex PCR. Concerning the study's data processing: Within the assay, amplification of reference gene primers was used to estimate how many nucleated cells each sample contained. To quantify the absolute abundance of each unique TCRbeta CDR3 rearrangement, sequence reads were collapsed and filtered. For each sample, productive Simpson clonality was calculated as the square root of Simpson's diversity index across productive rearrangements. The clones in this table, taken by TCRdb from immuneACCESS, are in-frame only. Not every clone is retained; where verified, under half of the shortfall comes from an unresolved V gene, and the cause of the rest is unknown. From that table come the V and J calls and clone size; the DNA was used to work out D and trimming. The sample records 310,000 or so clones, around 90% of which are singletons. The ten largest clones represent about 1.7% of the sample.

Participants in the prospective study were enrolled through a virtual design, were aged about 18 to 100 years, and lived in about two dozen United States geographic areas. In the prospective study, participants were assigned to cohorts based on the clinical history participants reported in a screening survey and a study questionnaire. Mobile phlebotomists in the prospective study collected whole blood, serum and a nasopharyngeal or oropharyngeal swab from every participant. Over an approximately 2-month period, participants in the prospective study had the option of providing additional blood draws and questionnaires. Before DNA extraction, prospective study blood samples were shipped either frozen or at room temperature. The paper as a whole reports these results and caveats: The quantity of clinical and demographic metadata differed by source and by participant and was supplied without curation.

The cysteine opens and the phenylalanine closes a CDR3 of 13 amino acids. Left in the record is the CDR3 DNA by itself, 39 bases read in frame from the first base. CDR1 and CDR2 (MDHEN, SYDVKM) derive from the germline V gene. Cut back by 3 bases and 4 bases, the V and J ends lie 7 bases apart. The sequence is built from TRBV28 and TRBJ1-5; confidence is insufficient to name the D gene. The specimen was PBMCs or T cells enriched from blood (not recorded which). This clonotype was sampled from a woman in her late teens or twenties with acute COVID-19. The nucleotides read TGTGCCAGCAGTTTTTTCTTAAATCAGCCCCAGCATTTT. This is translated as CASSFFLNQPQHF.